This T cell receptor beta chain was captured by sequencing in a study of cytomegalovirus exposure and HLA in healthy donors. Study findings and constraints: Within an earlier analysis, most TCR beta V segments proved productive either about 90% or about 30% of the time. Later on, an analysis tied 15,000 to 20,000 TCR beta sequences to HLA alleles at 0.05 false discovery rate.

Germline V gives CDR1 SEHNR, CDR2 FQNEAQ (reference sequence). The trim removed 2 bases at V and 3 bases at J, leaving 3 bases unmatched. The length of the CDR3 is 15 residues. No record exists of this donor's CMV serostatus. A word on this clone: As yet, its antigen is unknown.

PCR employed 60 Vbeta and 13 Jbeta primers. Only in-frame clones appear in the TCRdb table, and some are missing; sequencing was by immunoSEQ multiplex PCR. This table has 68,000 or so clones, over 75% appearing once. The J gene is TRBJ2-7, the V gene TRBV7-9, with TRBD2 identical over 11 bases. The receptor's source is a human donor in good health. Sequenced: PBMCs. The CDR3 DNA sequence: TGTGCCAGCAGCTTATCGACTAGCGGGGACTACGAGCAGTACTTC. Translating gives CASSLSTSGDYEQYF.